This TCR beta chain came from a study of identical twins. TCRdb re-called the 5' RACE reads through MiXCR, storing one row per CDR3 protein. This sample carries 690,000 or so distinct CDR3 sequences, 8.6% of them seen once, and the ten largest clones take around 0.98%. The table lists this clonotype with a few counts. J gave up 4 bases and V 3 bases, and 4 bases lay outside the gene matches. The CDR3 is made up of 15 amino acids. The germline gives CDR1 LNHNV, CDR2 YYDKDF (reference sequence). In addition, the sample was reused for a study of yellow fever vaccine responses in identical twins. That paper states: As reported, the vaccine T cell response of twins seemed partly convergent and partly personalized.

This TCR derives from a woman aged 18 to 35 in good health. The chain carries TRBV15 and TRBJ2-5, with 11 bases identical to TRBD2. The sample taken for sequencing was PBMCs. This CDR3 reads CATSRRLAGRETQYF. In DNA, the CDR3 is TGTGCCACCAGCAGGAGACTAGCGGGGCGAGAGACCCAGTACTTC. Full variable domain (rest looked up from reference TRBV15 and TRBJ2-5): DAMVIQNPRYQVTQFGKPVTLSCSQTLNHNVMYWYQQKSSQAPKLLFHYYDKDFNNEADTPDNFQSRRPNTSFCFLDIRSPGLGDTAMYLCATSRRLAGRETQYFGPGTRLLVL.